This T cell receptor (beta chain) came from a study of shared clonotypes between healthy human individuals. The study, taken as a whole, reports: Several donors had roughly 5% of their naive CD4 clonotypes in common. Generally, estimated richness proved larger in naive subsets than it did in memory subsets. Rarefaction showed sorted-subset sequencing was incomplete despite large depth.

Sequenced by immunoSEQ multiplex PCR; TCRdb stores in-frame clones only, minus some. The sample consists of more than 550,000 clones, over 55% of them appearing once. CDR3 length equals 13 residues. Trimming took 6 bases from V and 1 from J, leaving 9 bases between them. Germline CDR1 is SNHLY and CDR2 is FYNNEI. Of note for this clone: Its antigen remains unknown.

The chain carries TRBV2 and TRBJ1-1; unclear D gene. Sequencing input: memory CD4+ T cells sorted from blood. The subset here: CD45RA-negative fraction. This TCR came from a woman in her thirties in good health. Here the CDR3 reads CASRLGENTEAFF. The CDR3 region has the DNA TGTGCCAGCAGGCTGGGTGAGAACACTGAAGCTTTCTTT.